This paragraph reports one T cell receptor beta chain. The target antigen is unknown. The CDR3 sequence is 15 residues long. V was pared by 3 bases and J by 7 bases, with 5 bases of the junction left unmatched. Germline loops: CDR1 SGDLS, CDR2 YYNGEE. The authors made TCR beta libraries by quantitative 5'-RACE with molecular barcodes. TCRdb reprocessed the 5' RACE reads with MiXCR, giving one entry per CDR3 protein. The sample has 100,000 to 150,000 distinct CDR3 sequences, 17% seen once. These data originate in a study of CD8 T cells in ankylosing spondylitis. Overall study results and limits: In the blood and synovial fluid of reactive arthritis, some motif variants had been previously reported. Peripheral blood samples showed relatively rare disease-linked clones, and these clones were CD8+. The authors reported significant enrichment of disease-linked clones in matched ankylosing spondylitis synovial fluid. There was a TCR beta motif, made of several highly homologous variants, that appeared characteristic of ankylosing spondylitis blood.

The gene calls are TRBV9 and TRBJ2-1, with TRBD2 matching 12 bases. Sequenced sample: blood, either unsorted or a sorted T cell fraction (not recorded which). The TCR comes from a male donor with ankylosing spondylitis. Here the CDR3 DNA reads TGTGCCAGCAGCGCTAGCGGGAGGGCCTCAAATGAGCAGTTCTTC. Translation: CASSASGRASNEQFF. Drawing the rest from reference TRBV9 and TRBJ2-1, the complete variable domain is DSGVTQTPKHLITATGQRVTLRCSPRSGDLSVYWYQQSLDQGLQFLIQYYNGEERAKGNILERFSAQQFPDLHSELNLSSLELGDSALYFCASSASGRASNEQFFGPGTRLTVL.